Following are 11 T cell receptor beta chains from one sample sequenced in a study of OX40 agonist ivuxolimab in advanced cancers. Some clones are missing from TCRdb's copy, which holds only in-frame ones; the method was immunoSEQ multiplex PCR. The sample contains 20,000 to 25,000 clones, under 95% of which appear only once. The source material was CD4+ or CD8+ T cells sorted from blood, sampled in a trial of the OX40 agonist ivuxolimab. The origin of the receptors is an adult with an advanced solid tumor such as melanoma, head and neck, liver or kidney cancer.

V gene TRBV18 combines with J gene TRBJ2-7, with 11 bases aligning to TRBD1. Per the germline V gene, CDR1 is KGHSH and CDR2 is LQKENI. The CDR3 contains 14 residues. Germline trimming cut 2 bases from V and 6 bases from J; bases unmatched to any gene: 3. The CDR3 loop reads CASSPSGTGGEQYF. In DNA, the CDR3 is TGTGCCAGCTCACCATCCGGGACAGGGGGCGAGCAGTACTTC.

The chain joins TRBV11-1 to TRBJ1-1; D might be TRBD1 (5 bases). Germline CDR1 and CDR2: SGHAT and FQDESV (reference sequence). Trimming took 5 bases from V and 11 from J, leaving 15 bases between them. This CDR3 has 12 residues. This chain's CDR3 is CASSRPGLGAFF. CDR3 in DNA: TGTGCCAGCAGCCGCCCAGGGTTGGGTGCTTTCTTT.

The genes are TRBV2 and TRBJ1-4, with 8 bases fitting TRBD1. Germline CDR1 is SNHLY and CDR2 is FYNNEI. J gave up 3 bases and V 0 bases, and 9 bases lay outside the gene matches. This CDR3 spans 18 amino acids. For the CDR3, the DNA is TGTGCCAGCAGTGAAGCGCTGGGGACAGGATATTCTAATGAAAAACTGTTTTTT. It yields the protein CASSEALGTGYSNEKLFF. Combining the CDR3 with reference TRBV2 and TRBJ1-4 gives the whole variable domain EPEVTQTPSHQVTQMGQEVILRCVPISNHLYFYWYRQILGQKVEFLVSFYNNEISEKSEIFDDQFSVERPDGSNFTLKIRSTKLEDSAMYFCASSEALGTGYSNEKLFFGSGTQLSVL.

The chain couples TRBV11-2 to TRBJ1-4, with 7 nucleotides matching TRBD1. The CDR3 totals 15 residues. The germline CDR1 and CDR2 sequences are SGHAT and FQNNGV. V trimming: 5 bases; J trimming: 3 bases; junction bases outside the gene matches: 6. The CDR3 bases are TGTGCCAGCAGCCATAGGGACAGTGCTAATGAAAAACTGTTTTTT. Protein: CASSHRDSANEKLFF.

This chain joins TRBV20-1 and TRBJ2-7, with TRBD1 matching 8 bases. V dropped 5 bases and J dropped 5; count of bases not matched to a gene: 2. The CDR3 sequence is 11 residues long. The germline V gene encodes CDR1 DFQATT and CDR2 SNEGSKA (reference sequence). CDR3 nucleotide sequence: TGCAGTGCTCCACAGGGGGACGAGCAGTACTTC. Translated, it gives CSAPQGDEQYF.

The chain links TRBV10-3 to TRBJ1-1; D perhaps matches TRBD1 (6 bases). Germline V gene lookup returns CDR1 ENHRY and CDR2 SYGVKD. The ends were cut back, 4 bases at V and 1 base at J, with 16 bases in the middle. CDR3 length equals 16 residues. CDR3 sequence reads: CAISGGRGHQNTEAFF. In nucleotides, the CDR3 is TGTGCCATCAGTGGCGGCAGGGGACATCAGAACACTGAAGCTTTCTTT.

The chain uses TRBV11-2 and TRBJ2-3; 10 nucleotides line up with TRBD2. This CDR3 has 17 amino acids. With V trimmed by 1 base and J by 5 bases, 9 bases remained unmatched. In germline, CDR1 is SGHAT, CDR2 FQNNGV. The CDR3, as DNA: TGTGCCAGCAGCTTAGGGAGCGGGGGGGCCATCGGAGATACGCAGTATTTT. Protein: CASSLGSGGAIGDTQYF.

The chain employs TRBV15 and TRBJ2-1; D gene unclear. Trimming removed 0 bases from V and 0 bases from J, with 9 bases in between. Germline values: CDR1 LNHNV, CDR2 YYDKDF (reference sequence). CDR3 size: 16 residues. The CDR3 nucleotides read TGTGCCACCAGCAGAGATCTCGTGAGCTCCTACAATGAGCAGTTCTTC. It is translated as CATSRDLVSSYNEQFF.

V gene TRBV27 combines with J gene TRBJ1-1, with D maybe TRBD1 (5 bases). This CDR3 region has 14 residues. Trimming removed 4 bases at V and 0 bases at J, with 9 bases between. The germline CDR1 and CDR2 sequences are MNHEY and SMNVEV (reference sequence). CDR3 amino acids: CASSWRGLNTEAFF. The CDR3 DNA follows: TGTGCCAGCAGTTGGAGGGGTCTGAACACTGAAGCTTTCTTT.

The CDR3 nucleotides read TGCGCCAGCAGCCAAGACAGAGGATCGTACAATGAGCAGTTCTTC. Residues: CASSQDRGSYNEQFF. The chain uses TRBV4-3 and TRBJ2-1; D is ambiguous. V was shortened by 0 bases and J by 4 bases, with 10 bases between the two germline ends. CDR3 size: 15 residues. In germline, CDR1 is LGHNA, CDR2 YSLEER.

CDR3 in DNA: TGTGCCAGCAGTCCGGGACAGGGGGCCTATAACTATGGCTACACCTTC. Translation: CASSPGQGAYNYGYTF. This sequence joins TRBV28 and TRBJ1-2; TRBD1 matches at 12 bases. The germline gives CDR1 MDHEN, CDR2 SYDVKM. J lost 1 base, V lost 5 bases, and 5 bases had no gene match. There are 16 residues in the CDR3.